This is a list of T cell receptor beta chains from one sample in a study of response to subunit inactivated influenza vaccine. TCRdb independently ran MiXCR on the RT-PCR reads; one entry per CDR3 protein. The sample carries around 580,000 distinct CDR3 sequences, 12% recorded once. The specimen was PBMCs from blood, collected on the day of vaccination. The origin of the receptors is a man aged 45-65 years who received an inactivated influenza vaccine. The CDR3 runs from the conserved cysteine through the conserved F or W. The size entry is marked missing in some rows and otherwise reads once, few, many or a size class.

TRBJ2-3 | 16 | TRBV28 | - | CASTSPTSGNTDTQYF
TRBJ1-6 | 15 | TRBV10-3 | - | CAIGGGEMANSPLHF
TRBJ1-4 | 13 | TRBV30 | - | CAWSARLNEKLFF
TRBJ2-1 | 14 | TRBV12-5 | few | CASGLTGGGNEQFF
TRBJ2-2 | 15 | TRBV12-3/TRBV12-4 | many | CASSRGTGVTGELFF
TRBJ2-5 | 12 | TRBV6-2/TRBV6-3 | many | CASRTVGETQYF
TRBJ2-1 | 15 | TRBV5-1 | few | CASSSTGEYVYEQFF
TRBJ2-6 | 16 | TRBV4-2 | few | CASSGQTYSGANVLTF
TRBJ2-7 | 14 | TRBV10-3 | few | CAISTTGDNYEQYF
TRBJ2-3 | 13 | TRBV20-1 | - | CSASGDYTDTQYF
TRBJ2-3 | 15 | TRBV28 | many | CASSTTGTVGDTQYF
TRBJ2-3 | 15 | TRBV7-9 | few | CASSFPTGSTDTQYF
TRBJ2-1 | 15 | TRBV9 | - | CASSVGTGPYNEQFF
TRBJ1-4 | 14 | TRBV12-3/TRBV12-4 | - | CATSARPTNEKLFF
TRBJ2-7 | 15 | TRBV7-9 | few | CASSSGQGKVDEQYF
TRBJ1-5 | 12 | TRBV20-1 | few | CSANGINQPQHF
TRBJ2-7 | 17 | TRBV20-1 | many | CSARVGRTSGSWYEQYF
TRBJ2-4 | 15 | TRBV4-1 | few | CASSQYSGGENIQYF
TRBJ1-3 | 13 | TRBV5-1 | - | CASSLFGGDTIYF
TRBJ1-1 | 14 | TRBV5-5 | - | CASSLGVQNTEAFF
TRBJ2-2 | 17 | TRBV28 | few | CASSLFGLGESTGELFF
TRBJ2-3 | 15 | TRBV7-2 | few | CASGLGQGHTDTQYF
TRBJ2-1 | 17 | TRBV7-9 | few | CASGPGRGAALDNEQFF
TRBJ2-1 | 12 | TRBV28 | - | CASSRGGYEQFF
TRBJ1-5 | 15 | TRBV27 | many | CASSKGGGGNQPQHF
TRBJ2-6 | 16 | TRBV30 | few | CAWIPGLRFGANVLTF
TRBJ2-1 | 16 | TRBV5-1 | - | CASGQTSGFSYNEQFF
TRBJ1-3 | 16 | TRBV27 | - | CASREFGSGIGNTIYF
TRBJ1-5 | 15 | TRBV19 | - | CASSIKRAGNQPQHF
TRBJ2-3 | 13 | TRBV29-1 | - | CSARTITTDTQYF
TRBJ2-7 | 14 | TRBV10-3 | - | CAISEGNKAYEQYF
TRBJ1-5 | 14 | TRBV7-2 | few | CASSLKTFGQPQHF
TRBJ2-2 | 16 | TRBV19 | - | CASSIELTGDPGELFF
TRBJ2-7 | 16 | TRBV5-1 | many | CASSLVLSSMGYEQYF
TRBJ2-1 | 14 | TRBV12-3/TRBV12-4 | - | CASSLGGVGNEQFF
TRBJ2-5 | 12 | TRBV7-9 | many | CASSSVEETQYF
TRBJ2-2 | 13 | TRBV7-7 | - | CASSLDVAGELFF
TRBJ2-2 | 12 | TRBV7-6 | - | CASSFQHGELFF
TRBJ2-7 | 12 | TRBV7-2 | - | CATSLAGVEQYF
TRBJ2-1 | 15 | TRBV19 | few | CASRSQDRGYNEQFF
TRBJ2-3 | 16 | TRBV28 | few | CASSPRGEGNTDTQYF
TRBJ1-1 | 14 | TRBV21-1 | few | CASSKRRQNTEAFF
TRBJ1-5 | 13 | TRBV10-3 | - | CAIRDRLDQPQHF
TRBJ2-1 | 15 | TRBV12-3/TRBV12-4 | many | CASSPQLAGVNEQFF
TRBJ2-5 | 15 | TRBV24-1 | - | CATSDSGRVQETQYF
TRBJ2-7 | 15 | TRBV20-1 | - | CSALDPAGSSYEQYF
TRBJ2-3 | 16 | TRBV27 | - | CASSFRKAAGTDTQYF
TRBJ2-2 | 16 | TRBV7-8 | few | CASSSRRIPNTGELFF
TRBJ1-2 | 12 | TRBV20-1 | few | CSARDPHYGYTF
TRBJ1-1 | 16 | TRBV4-1 | few | CASSQGTGTMNTEAFF